This TCR beta chain emerged from a study of early T cells in non-severe SARS-CoV-2 infection. This clonotype has at least ten counts. Trimming left V 3 bases short and J 3 bases short, with 11 bases between. The CDR3 totals 14 residues. Germline CDR1 reads SGHTA; CDR2 reads FQGNSA. Individually, cDNA molecules had unique molecular identifiers attached to them. TCRdb reprocessed the 5' RACE reads with MiXCR, giving one entry per CDR3 protein. The sample lists some 88,000 distinct CDR3 sequences; roughly 15% were seen once. Sample: whole blood, taken at baseline. V usage is TRBV7-2 and J usage is TRBJ2-5, with D tentatively TRBD1 (6 bases). The TCR originated in an adult who was a healthcare worker with PCR-confirmed SARS-CoV-2 infection or an uninfected control (not recorded which). CDR3: CASSFAQGEETQYF. CDR3 DNA sequence: TGTGCCAGCAGCTTCGCACAGGGTGAAGAGACCCAGTACTTC.